This TCR beta chain was recovered during a study of CD8 T cells in Susac syndrome. An amount of RNA that ranged from roughly 0.5 to 1 ug was reverse transcribed with random hexamers. TCRdb analysed the immunoSEQ multiplex PCR reads with MiXCR anew, one entry per CDR3 protein. The sample has 100,000 to 150,000 distinct CDR3 sequences, just under 95% seen once. Trimming pared 6 bases from V and 3 bases from J, leaving 15 bases between. Germline-derived CDR1 and CDR2 are MNHNS and SASEGT. CDR3 length: 15 amino acids. There are a few counts of this clonotype. Sequenced: CD8+ T cells from PBMCs. The origin of this receptor is a human donor with Susac syndrome. The chain is built from TRBV6-1 and TRBJ1-5; D uncertain. The CDR3 coding sequence is TGTGCCAGCAGCCCAAGACCGGAACTCAATCAGCCCCAGCATTTT. Amino acid sequence: CASSPRPELNQPQHF.